Below, 19 T cell receptor beta chains from the same sample are listed, as sequenced in a study of shared clonotypes between healthy human individuals. Libraries were prepared by immunoSEQ multiplex PCR; TCRdb keeps only in-frame clonotypes and omits some of them. Among almost 750,000 clones listed, 55% to 75% were seen once. The sample was memory CD4+ T cells sorted from blood. The subset is: CD45RA-negative fraction. These receptors were collected from a woman in her 30s in good health.

This sequence joins TRBV27 and TRBJ2-3; 11 nucleotides align to TRBD1. Germline loops: CDR1 MNHEY, CDR2 SMNVEV (reference sequence). CDR3 length equals 14 residues. V lost 4 bases to trimming and J lost 7 bases; unmatched junction nucleotides: 4. The CDR3 sequence is CASSSGTGGNTQYF. The CDR3, as DNA: TGTGCCAGCAGTTCCGGGACAGGGGGGAATACGCAGTATTTT.

CDR3 sequence reads: CASSSGVDNYGYTF. The CDR3 coding sequence is TGTGCCAGCAGTTCGGGGGTAGATAACTATGGCTACACCTTC. This chain uses TRBV28 with TRBJ1-2; maybe TRBD1 (5 bases). CDR1 MDHEN and CDR2 SYDVKM come from the germline V gene. Between the trimmed V and J ends, which lost 4 bases and 1 base, there was a span of 10 bases. This CDR3 contains 14 residues.

V and J are TRBV19 and TRBJ2-5; D remains ambiguous. CDR3 size: 16 residues. V lost 3 bases and J 0 bases, leaving 14 bases between the germline ends. In germline, CDR1 is LNHDA, CDR2 SQIVND (reference sequence). The DNA for the CDR3 is TGTGCCAGTAGTATTTTTTTGCGTACCAACCAAGAGACCCAGTACTTC. As protein: CASSIFLRTNQETQYF.

The V call is TRBV10-3, the J call TRBJ1-2, with TRBD1 matching over 10 bases. There are 13 residues in the CDR3. Germline V gives CDR1 ENHRY, CDR2 SYGVKD. The V segment lost 6 bases and the J segment 8 bases; nucleotides outside the gene matches: 6. CDR3 DNA: TGTGCCATCAGAAGACAGGGGGCAAGGGGCTACACCTTC. Residues: CAIRRQGARGYTF.

The chain employs TRBV25-1 and TRBJ2-5; TRBD2 might be the D (6 bases). The ends were cut back, 2 bases at V and 0 bases at J, with 16 bases in the middle. The CDR3 loop spans 17 amino acids. Germline CDR1 is MGHDK and CDR2 is SYGVNS. CDR3 amino acids: CASSEGIAEGYQETQYF. DNA for the CDR3: TGTGCCAGCAGTGAAGGAATAGCGGAGGGGTACCAAGAGACCCAGTACTTC. Together with reference TRBV25-1 and TRBJ2-5, the CDR3 gives the full variable domain: EADIYQTPRYLVIGTGKKITLECSQTMGHDKMYWYQQDPGMELHLIHYSYGVNSTEKGDLSSESTVSRIRTEHFPLTLESARPSHTSQYLCASSEGIAEGYQETQYFGPGTRLLVL.

V and J are TRBV11-3 and TRBJ2-5; 8 bases fit TRBD1. The germline gives CDR1 SGHNT, CDR2 YENEEA. This CDR3 comprises 16 residues. Unmatched junction bases numbered 9, after V lost 5 bases and J lost 1 base. CDR3 sequence (DNA): TGTGCCAGCAGCCCAGGGACAGGTATGTCCCAAGAGACCCAGTACTTC. This encodes CASSPGTGMSQETQYF.

CDR3: CASSGLTGSNQPQHF. CDR3 bases: TGTGCCAGTAGCGGCCTTACGGGGAGTAACCAGCCCCAGCATTTT. The rearrangement links TRBV19 to TRBJ1-5; D is uncertain. V dropped 6 bases and J dropped 7 bases, with 19 bases sitting between them. The CDR3 sequence is 15 residues long. Germline assignment: CDR1 LNHDA and CDR2 SQIVND (reference sequence).

Notes on this clone: Other DNA sequences in this sample translate to the same CDR3. The chain employs TRBV29-1 and TRBJ1-1; 11 bases map to TRBD1. This CDR3 is 13 amino acids long. Germline CDR1 and CDR2: SQVTM and ANQGSEA. After removal of 3 bases from V and 3 bases from J, the junction contained 0 bases not matched to a gene. The CDR3 coding sequence is TGCAGCGTTGAGGGACAGGGGGACACTGAAGCTTTCTTT. This translates into CSVEGQGDTEAFF.

This chain links TRBV7-9 with TRBJ2-7; D possibly uses TRBD1 or TRBD2 (5 bases each). CDR3 length: 14 residues. Germline V lookup: CDR1 SEHNR, CDR2 FQNEAQ (reference sequence). Trimming removed 8 bases from V and 5 bases from J, with 19 bases in between. CDR3: CASLEPGRKNEQYF. The CDR3 coding sequence is TGTGCCAGCTTGGAACCGGGACGGAAGAACGAGCAGTACTTC.

This clone occurred a few times. This chain connects TRBV18 to TRBJ2-1; tentatively, D is TRBD2 (5 bases). V was pared by 3 bases and J by 5 bases, with 8 bases between. This CDR3 has 13 residues. Germline V lookup: CDR1 KGHSH, CDR2 LQKENI. The CDR3, as DNA: TGTGCCAGCTCACCCTCGAGGGACAATGAGCAGTTCTTC. Protein: CASSPSRDNEQFF.

V is TRBV11-2 and J is TRBJ1-2; 9 bases are a match to TRBD1. The germline CDR1 and CDR2 sequences are SGHAT and FQNNGV. The CDR3 contains 14 residues. Unmatched junction bases numbered 6, after V lost 6 bases and J lost 4 bases. The CDR3 region is CASSPGQGIYGYTF. The DNA of the CDR3 is TGTGCCAGCAGTCCCGGACAGGGGATCTATGGCTACACCTTC.

This clone was picked up one time. The V gene is TRBV5-1, the J gene TRBJ2-3, with D perhaps assigned TRBD1 or TRBD2 (5 bases each). This CDR3 is 14 amino acids long. Per germline, CDR1 SGHRS and CDR2 YFSETQ. The V end lost 5 bases, the J end lost 3 bases, and 13 bases lay between the germline ends. CDR3 sequence (DNA): TGCGCCAGCAGTCCGAGGGCAGGGACAGATACGCAGTATTTT. Its protein is CASSPRAGTDTQYF. Based on the CDR3 plus reference TRBV5-1 and TRBJ2-3, the full variable domain is KAGVTQTPRYLIKTRGQQVTLSCSPISGHRSVSWYQQTPGQGLQFLFEYFSETQRNKGNFPGRFSGRQFSNSRSEMNVSTLELGDSALYLCASSPRAGTDTQYFGPGTRLTVL.

Remarks on this clone: Other DNA sequences in this sample translate to the same CDR3. The chain links TRBV2 to TRBJ2-2, with D possibly matching TRBD2 (6 bases). V lost 1 base to trimming and J lost 4 bases, with 10 bases between them. CDR3 length: 15 residues. Germline values: CDR1 SNHLY, CDR2 FYNNEI. Here the CDR3 DNA reads TGTGCCAGCAGTGAAGGGCAGGGAGGCACCGGGGAGCTGTTTTTT. Translation gives CASSEGQGGTGELFF. Supplemented by reference TRBV2 and TRBJ2-2, the full variable domain reads EPEVTQTPSHQVTQMGQEVILRCVPISNHLYFYWYRQILGQKVEFLVSFYNNEISEKSEIFDDQFSVERPDGSNFTLKIRSTKLEDSAMYFCASSEGQGGTGELFFGEGSRLTVL.

This sequence joins TRBV18 and TRBJ2-1; TRBD1 agrees at 8 bases. Germline CDR1 KGHSH, CDR2 LQKENI. CDR3 size: 15 residues. V trimming: 3 bases; J trimming: 12 bases; junction bases outside the gene matches: 13. DNA for the CDR3: TGTGCCAGCTCACCGGACAGGGACCAAAAAACGGGGCAGTTCTTC. It translates to CASSPDRDQKTGQFF.

A single count supports this clone. J is TRBJ1-6 and V is TRBV9; no definite D call. CDR1 and CDR2 (germline): SGDLS, YYNGEE. The V end lost 1 base, the J end lost 8 bases, and 7 bases lay between the germline ends. The CDR3 length is 13 residues. This CDR3 reads CASSVNPDSPLHF. CDR3 sequence (DNA): TGTGCCAGCAGCGTAAATCCGGATTCACCCCTCCACTTT. Filled out from reference TRBV9 and TRBJ1-6, the complete variable domain reads DSGVTQTPKHLITATGQRVTLRCSPRSGDLSVYWYQQSLDQGLQFLIQYYNGEERAKGNILERFSAQQFPDLHSELNLSSLELGDSALYFCASSVNPDSPLHFGNGTRLTVT.

The chain links TRBV18 to TRBJ2-3, with no clear D. The CDR3 consists of 15 residues. V was pared by 5 bases and J by 0 bases, with 12 bases between. Germline loops: CDR1 KGHSH, CDR2 LQKENI. CDR3 protein: CASSEQTSSTDTQYF. The CDR3 region has the DNA TGTGCCAGCTCAGAGCAAACTTCTAGCACAGATACGCAGTATTTT. Full variable domain (remainder filled in from reference TRBV18 and TRBJ2-3): NAGVMQNPRHLVRRRGQEARLRCSPMKGHSHVYWYRQLPEEGLKFMVYLQKENIIDESGMPKERFSAEFPKEGPSILRIQQVVRGDSAAYFCASSEQTSSTDTQYFGPGTRLTVL.

CDR3 coding DNA: TGTGCCAGCAGCTCCGACAGCGGGAGGCGGAGTGAGCAGTTCTTC. This translates into CASSSDSGRRSEQFF. The chain combines TRBV7-3 with TRBJ2-1; the match to TRBD2 covers 9 bases. Germline loops: CDR1 SGHTA, CDR2 FQGTGA. V shed 4 bases, J shed 9 bases, and the junction held 10 bases outside the gene matches. This CDR3 has 15 residues. Drawing the rest from reference TRBV7-3 and TRBJ2-1, the complete variable domain is GAGVSQTPSNKVTEKGKYVELRCDPISGHTALYWYRQSLGQGPEFLIYFQGTGAADDSGLPNDRFFAVRPEGSVSTLKIQRTERGDSAVYLCASSSDSGRRSEQFFGPGTRLTVL.

As to this clone: The same CDR3 arises from other DNA sequences in this sample as well. The chain uses TRBV4-1 and TRBJ2-7; 9 bases match TRBD2. The CDR3 is 17 residues long. The junction had 8 bases not matched to a gene; V was cut back by 0 bases and J by 2 bases. CDR1 and CDR2 (germline): MGHRA, YSYEKL. The CDR3 region has the DNA TGCGCCAGCAGCCAAGATAGGGGGCCTAGCGGGACCTACGAGCAGTACTTC. It codes for CASSQDRGPSGTYEQYF.

This chain links TRBV5-4 with TRBJ2-7, with 10 bases that match TRBD1. The CDR3 is 15 amino acids. The V segment lost 4 bases and the J segment 1 base; nucleotides outside the gene matches: 5. Germline CDR1 is SGHNT and CDR2 is YYREEE (reference sequence). CDR3 coding DNA: TGTGCCAGCAGCCTTCCGGGACAGGGGTCCTACGAGCAGTACTTC. It encodes CASSLPGQGSYEQYF.